This T cell receptor (beta chain) was documented in a study of T cell responses to AZD1222 COVID-19 vaccine. Study-wide background: Doses given second, at about 4 or about 12 weeks, were pooled. General study points: Clonal diversity may have been underestimated in mostly white British donors. With two AZD1222 doses given, Spike-specific TCR breadth and depth both rose. Baseline seropositivity occurred in only six AZD1222 recipients.

This clone was counted only a few times. Antigen specificity is unknown. The V gene's germline CDR1 is MDHEN and CDR2 SYDVKM. Deletions cut 2 bases from V and 6 bases from J, with 17 bases between. CDR3 length: 15 amino acids. The data were produced by immunoSEQ multiplex PCR, yet TCRdb's version contains in-frame clones alone and is incomplete. Of 150,000 to 200,000 clones in the sample, 94% were seen once. This clonotype was obtained from an adult in good health. The sample consisted of peripheral blood, taken on day 0 of AZD1222 vaccination. V and J are TRBV28 and TRBJ2-7, with D possibly being TRBD2 (5 bases). Here the CDR3 DNA reads TGTGCCAGCAGTTTAAGTGGGAGTTTCCCCTTCGAGCAGTACTTC. It specifies CASSLSGSFPFEQYF. The whole variable domain, filled in from reference TRBV28 and TRBJ2-7, reads DVKVTQSSRYLVKRTGEKVFLECVQDMDHENMFWYRQDPGLGLRLIYFSYDVKMKEKGDIPEGYSVSREKKERFSLILESASTNQTSMYLCASSLSGSFPFEQYFGPGTRLTVT.